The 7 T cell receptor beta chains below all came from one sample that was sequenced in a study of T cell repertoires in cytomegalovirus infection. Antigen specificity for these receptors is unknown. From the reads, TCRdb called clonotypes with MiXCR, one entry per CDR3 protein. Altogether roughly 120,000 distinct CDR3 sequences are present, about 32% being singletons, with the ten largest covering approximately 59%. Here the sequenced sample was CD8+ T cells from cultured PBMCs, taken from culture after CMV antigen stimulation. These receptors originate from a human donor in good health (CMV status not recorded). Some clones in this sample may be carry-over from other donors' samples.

CDR3 sequence: CSARPGLAGGELFF. The DNA of the CDR3 is TGCAGCGCTAGACCGGGACTAGCTGGCGGGGAGCTGTTTTTT. The chain recombines TRBV29-1 with TRBJ2-2; the match to TRBD2 covers 9 bases. Germline CDR1 is SQVTM and CDR2 is ANQGSEA. Germline trimming cut 7 bases from V and 7 bases from J; bases unmatched to any gene: 10. The CDR3 contains 14 residues.

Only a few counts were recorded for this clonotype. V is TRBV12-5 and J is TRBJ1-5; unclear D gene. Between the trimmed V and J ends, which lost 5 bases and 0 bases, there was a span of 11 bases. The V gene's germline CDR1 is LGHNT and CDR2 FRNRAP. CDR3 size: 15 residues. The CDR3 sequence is CASGLGEYSNQPQHF. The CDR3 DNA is TGTGCTAGTGGTCTCGGGGAATATAGCAATCAGCCCCAGCATTTT.

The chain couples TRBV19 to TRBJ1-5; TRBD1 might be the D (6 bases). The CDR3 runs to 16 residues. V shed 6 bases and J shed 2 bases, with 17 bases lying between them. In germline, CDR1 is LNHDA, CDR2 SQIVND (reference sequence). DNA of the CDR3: TGTGCCAGTAGGTACAGGGTGGAAAGGGGCAATCAGCCCCAGCATTTT. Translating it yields CASRYRVERGNQPQHF.

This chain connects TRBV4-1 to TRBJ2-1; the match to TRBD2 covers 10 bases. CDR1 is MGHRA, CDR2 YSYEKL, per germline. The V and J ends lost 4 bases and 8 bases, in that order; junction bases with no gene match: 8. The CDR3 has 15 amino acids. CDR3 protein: CASSPKGLAGDEQFF. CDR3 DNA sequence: TGCGCCAGCAGCCCTAAAGGGCTAGCGGGAGATGAGCAGTTCTTC.

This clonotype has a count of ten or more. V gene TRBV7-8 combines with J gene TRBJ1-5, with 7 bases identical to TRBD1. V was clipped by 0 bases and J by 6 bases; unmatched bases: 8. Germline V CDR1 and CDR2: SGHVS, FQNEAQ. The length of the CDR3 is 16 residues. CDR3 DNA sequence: TGTGCCAGCAGCTTAGCTACAGGGGAGTTGAGTCAGCCCCAGCATTTT. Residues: CASSLATGELSQPQHF.

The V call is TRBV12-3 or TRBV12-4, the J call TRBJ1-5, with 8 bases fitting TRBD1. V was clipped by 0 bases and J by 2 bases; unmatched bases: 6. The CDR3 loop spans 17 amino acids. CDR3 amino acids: CASSLAPVDRGNQPQHF. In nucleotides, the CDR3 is TGTGCCAGCAGTTTAGCCCCCGTGGACAGGGGCAATCAGCCCCAGCATTTT.

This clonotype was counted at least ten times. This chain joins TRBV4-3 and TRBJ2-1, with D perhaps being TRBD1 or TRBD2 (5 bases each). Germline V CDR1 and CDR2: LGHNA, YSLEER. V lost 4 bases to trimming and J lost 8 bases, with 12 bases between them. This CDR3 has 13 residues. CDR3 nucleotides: TGCGCCAGCAGCCCCCCTGGGGGTGATGAGCAGTTCTTC. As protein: CASSPPGGDEQFF.